This T cell receptor beta chain derives from a study of OX40 agonist ivuxolimab in advanced cancers. Peripheral blood came from all dose cohorts at three timepoints. Profiled with immunoSEQ multiplex PCR; TCRdb holds only in-frame clones, not every one. The data contain roughly 15,000 clones, around 93% of them singletons. V shed 6 bases and J shed 0 bases, with 8 bases lying between them. CDR1 is MNHEY, CDR2 SVGAGI, per germline. This CDR3 spans 14 amino acids. Whole-study findings and limits: Average numbers of expanded clones were greater in CD8+ T cells than in CD4+.

As to this clone: Its antigen is as yet unknown.

This TCR came from an adult with an advanced solid tumor such as melanoma, head and neck, liver or kidney cancer. This rearrangement joins TRBV6-5 to TRBJ1-4; D is uncertain. Sequencing was performed on CD4+ or CD8+ T cells sorted from blood, taken in a trial of the OX40 agonist ivuxolimab. In DNA form, the CDR3 reads TGTGCCAGCAGAACCCTAACAACTAATGAAAAACTGTTTTTT. Translated, it gives CASRTLTTNEKLFF.